The clone carrying this T cell receptor beta chain was seen at least ten times. Its antigen remains unidentified. This record comes from a study of response to subunit inactivated influenza vaccine. The study's findings and limits: It was suggested by the authors that few new T cells are recruited by each seasonal influenza vaccination.

Trimming removed 2 bases at V and 3 bases at J, with 7 bases between. CDR1 is SQVTM, CDR2 ANQGSEA, per germline. The CDR3 covers 12 residues. TCRdb reprocessed the RT-PCR reads with MiXCR, giving one entry per CDR3 protein. The table shows roughly 570,000 distinct CDR3 sequences, with around 15% occurring only once. The material sequenced was PBMCs from blood, taken 11 to 12 days after vaccination. The sequence derives from a man aged 45-65 years who received an inactivated influenza vaccine. The V gene is TRBV29-1, the J gene TRBJ1-2; D is ambiguous. The CDR3 region is CSVEQVDYGYTF. The CDR3 DNA reads TGCAGCGTTGAACAGGTGGACTATGGCTACACCTTC.